Below are 24 T cell receptor beta chains sequenced from a single sample in a study of T cell responses to AZD1222 COVID-19 vaccine. Clones were sequenced by immunoSEQ multiplex PCR, and TCRdb holds only the in-frame ones, with some missing. The sample shows 90,000 to 130,000 clones, approximately 84% of them seen only once. The source was peripheral blood, collected on day 0 of AZD1222 vaccination. The source of these receptors is an adult in good health.

The chain links TRBV5-1 to TRBJ1-1; D remains unclear. V was pared by 3 bases and J by 1 base, with 7 bases between. Looked up from germline, CDR1 is SGHRS and CDR2 is YFSETQ. The length of the CDR3 is 13 residues. As DNA, the CDR3 is TGCGCCAGCAGCTCCGAGGGGAACACTGAAGCTTTCTTT. Its protein is CASSSEGNTEAFF.

CDR3 region: CASSYRRGPSTGELFF. DNA for the CDR3: TGTGCCAGCAGTTACCGACGGGGACCTAGCACCGGGGAGCTGTTTTTT. The chain combines TRBV6-5 with TRBJ2-2, with D tentatively TRBD1 or TRBD2 (5 bases each). This CDR3 has 16 residues. V lost 2 bases and J lost 4, with 14 bases in between. The germline V gene encodes CDR1 MNHEY and CDR2 SVGAGI.

The chain is built from TRBV19 and TRBJ2-1, with 13 nucleotides matching TRBD2. The CDR3 runs 15 residues. Germline loops: CDR1 LNHDA, CDR2 SQIVND (reference sequence). V lost 7 bases to trimming and J lost 4 bases; unmatched junction nucleotides: 4. CDR3 in amino acids: CASTPTSGRYNEQFF. As DNA, the CDR3 is TGTGCCAGTACTCCGACTAGCGGGAGGTACAATGAGCAGTTCTTC.

The chain recombines TRBV28 with TRBJ2-1; 9 positions match TRBD1. The CDR3 has 11 residues. The germline V gene has CDR1 MDHEN and CDR2 SYDVKM. J gave up 9 bases and V 9 bases, and 3 bases lay outside the gene matches. CDR3 coding DNA: TGTGCCAGTACAGGGGGCGCTGAGCAGTTCTTC. It codes for CASTGGAEQFF.

The chain has TRBV28 and TRBJ1-4, with D perhaps matching TRBD1 (6 bases). This CDR3 contains 14 residues. Germline V gene data show CDR1 as MDHEN and CDR2 as SYDVKM. With 2 bases removed from V and 6 bases from J, the gap between germline ends came to 10 bases. The DNA for the CDR3 is TGTGCCAGCAGTTTACCCCAGGGGCATGAAAAACTGTTTTTT. Translation gives CASSLPQGHEKLFF.

This clone was counted at least ten times. The chain recombines TRBV19 with TRBJ2-2; D uncertain. Trimming took 11 bases from V and 1 from J, leaving 11 bases between them. CDR3 length equals 13 residues. CDR1 and CDR2 from the germline V gene are LNHDA and SQIVND (reference sequence). The CDR3 reads CAGSLGNTGELFF. For the CDR3, the DNA is TGTGCCGGCAGCCTGGGGAACACCGGGGAGCTGTTTTTT.

The chain recombines TRBV2 with TRBJ1-3; no clear D gene. The V gene's germline CDR1 is SNHLY and CDR2 FYNNEI. V shed 1 base and J shed 1 base, with 5 bases lying between them. The CDR3 runs 14 residues. Here the CDR3 reads CASSEEHSGNTIYF. CDR3 DNA sequence: TGTGCCAGCAGTGAAGAGCATTCTGGAAACACCATATATTTT.

The chain joins TRBV10-3 to TRBJ1-5; a weak D match, TRBD1 (6 bases). Germline lookup yields CDR1 ENHRY and CDR2 SYGVKD. V lost 3 bases and J lost 7, with 13 bases in between. The CDR3 spans 14 residues. Here the CDR3 reads CAISDFTGLQPQHF. The CDR3 DNA follows: TGTGCCATCAGTGATTTCACAGGGTTGCAGCCCCAGCATTTT.

The V and J genes are TRBV6-7 and TRBJ1-3; TRBD1 matches at 7 bases. TRBV6-7 is an ORF for which the function is uncertain. The CDR3 extends over 17 amino acids. The V gene end was trimmed by 2 bases and the J gene end by 0 bases; junction bases not matched to a gene: 7. In DNA form, the CDR3 reads TGTGCCAGCAGTTACGCTCGGGACAGCGTCTCTGGAAACACCATATATTTT. As protein: CASSYARDSVSGNTIYF.

This clone was seen a single time. One end of the junction does not line up with germline, which may come from a read error. CDR3 sequence reads: CASSRVSGSQGLF. CDR3 DNA: TGTGCCAGCAGCCGGGTTAGCGGGTCCCAGGGACTCTTC. The rearrangement uses TRBV3-1 (or the pseudogene TRBV3-2) and TRBJ2-1, with 7 nucleotides matching TRBD2. This CDR3 contains 13 residues. Germline assignment: CDR1 LGHDT and CDR2 YNNKEL (reference sequence).

The rearrangement uses TRBV19 and TRBJ2-7; no clear D. This CDR3 comprises 12 residues. The germline V gene encodes CDR1 LNHDA and CDR2 SQIVND (reference sequence). V was pared by 4 bases and J by 2 bases, with 6 bases between. CDR3 in DNA: TGTGCCAGTAGTAATGGCCCCTACGAGCAGTACTTC. Translating it yields CASSNGPYEQYF.

The rearrangement links TRBV7-8 to TRBJ2-5, with D possibly being TRBD1 (6 bases). The CDR3 totals 15 residues. The ends were cut back, 5 bases at V and 5 bases at J, with 18 bases in the middle. CDR1 is SGHVS and CDR2 is FQNEAQ in the germline V gene. The CDR3 reads CASSVLGAGEETQYF. CDR3 nucleotides: TGTGCCAGCAGCGTATTGGGGGCTGGGGAGGAGACCCAGTACTTC.

This sequence joins TRBV6-5 and TRBJ2-1, with 14 bases aligning to TRBD2. Germline CDR1 MNHEY, CDR2 SVGAGI. Trimming at V came to 1 base and at J to 8 bases, leaving 4 bases not matched to a gene. The length of the CDR3 is 16 residues. CDR3 nucleotides: TGTGCCAGCAGTTACTTGGGACTAGCGGGAGACGATGAGCAGTTCTTC. It specifies CASSYLGLAGDDEQFF.

The chain links TRBV3-1 (or the pseudogene TRBV3-2) to TRBJ1-1; 7 bases agree with TRBD1. CDR3 length: 13 residues. Germline V gene lookup returns CDR1 LGHDT and CDR2 YNNKEL (reference sequence). Trimming took 5 bases from V and 6 from J; bases not matched to a gene: 6. The CDR3 reads CASSWQGGPEAFF. In DNA, the CDR3 is TGTGCCAGCAGCTGGCAGGGGGGGCCTGAAGCTTTCTTT.

The V and J genes are TRBV7-2 and TRBJ1-5; D not certain. CDR3 length equals 16 residues. CDR1 is SGHTA and CDR2 is FQGNSA in the germline V gene. Trimming took 4 bases from V and 1 from J, leaving 14 bases between them. CDR3 loop: CASSYIGSGSNQPQHF. The CDR3 nucleotides read TGTGCCAGCAGCTATATAGGGTCGGGGAGCAATCAGCCCCAGCATTTT.

This sequence joins TRBV5-4 and TRBJ1-2, with D maybe TRBD1 (5 bases). The CDR3 is 14 amino acids. Germline assignment: CDR1 SGHNT and CDR2 YYREEE (reference sequence). V gave up 4 bases and J gave up 4 bases, with 14 bases separating them. CDR3 sequence: CASSAGRSTYGYTF. In DNA form, the CDR3 reads TGTGCCAGCAGCGCGGGACGGAGCACCTATGGCTACACCTTC.

The chain carries TRBV20-1 and TRBJ1-2; D gene unclear. V shed 6 bases and J shed 3 bases, with 11 bases lying between them. The length of the CDR3 is 12 residues. Per germline, CDR1 DFQATT and CDR2 SNEGSKA (reference sequence). CDR3 nucleotide sequence: TGCAGTGCGAGTCAGGCGGACTATGGCTACACCTTC. Translating it yields CSASQADYGYTF.

The chain has TRBV28 and TRBJ2-3; 12 bases are shared with TRBD2. The CDR3 spans 17 residues. The J segment lost 4 bases and the V segment lost 7 bases, leaving 12 bases of the junction unmatched. Germline values: CDR1 MDHEN, CDR2 SYDVKM. The CDR3 DNA reads as TGTGCCAGCAATCGCCCCACTAGCGGGGGGTGGGCAGATACGCAGTATTTT. As protein: CASNRPTSGGWADTQYF.

The genes are TRBV5-3 and TRBJ2-5; maybe TRBD2 (6 bases). TRBV5-3 counts as an open reading frame of uncertain function. V was pared by 1 base and J by 9 bases, with 22 bases between. The length of the CDR3 is 16 residues. CDR3 sequence (DNA): TGTGCCAGAAGCTTGTCCGCGGGGCCTGGGGCGTCGGCCCAGTACTTC. Translated, it gives CARSLSAGPGASAQYF.

V gene TRBV29-1 combines with J gene TRBJ2-3; 8 positions agree with TRBD1. J was trimmed by 1 base and V by 4 bases; bases with no gene match: 10. Per the germline V gene, CDR1 is SQVTM and CDR2 is ANQGSEA. This CDR3 comprises 16 residues. The DNA of the CDR3 is TGCAGCGTTGCCCCGCCGGACAGGGTAGGCACAGATACGCAGTATTTT. Translated, it gives CSVAPPDRVGTDTQYF.

V is TRBV4-3 and J is TRBJ2-7; D gene uncertain. The V and J ends lost 1 base and 5 bases respectively, with 12 bases between them. The CDR3 is 14 amino acids. Germline assignment: CDR1 LGHNA and CDR2 YSLEER. In nucleotides, the CDR3 is TGCGCCAGCAGCCAAGGGCGACCCGGCGACGAGCAGTACTTC. It translates to CASSQGRPGDEQYF.

The chain combines TRBV6-5 with TRBJ1-6, with 7 bases matching TRBD1. Germline CDR1 reads MNHEY; CDR2 reads SVGAGI. J lost 7 bases, V lost 6 bases, and 9 bases had no gene match. CDR3 length equals 15 residues. The CDR3: CASSLTGIRNSPLHF. CDR3 DNA sequence: TGTGCCAGCAGCCTGACAGGGATTAGGAATTCACCCCTCCACTTT.

V and J are TRBV24-1 and TRBJ2-5; D unclear. From germline, CDR1 is KGHDR and CDR2 SFDVKD. The CDR3 spans 14 residues. The V gene lost 4 bases and the J gene lost 5 bases, with 13 bases spanning the gap. Here the CDR3 DNA reads TGTGCCACCAGTGAACCGGACCGACCCGAGACCCAGTACTTC. It translates to CATSEPDRPETQYF.

The rearrangement uses TRBV28 and TRBJ1-1; D is uncertain. Trimming cost V 11 bases and J 6 bases, with 19 bases left between them. Germline CDR1 is MDHEN and CDR2 is SYDVKM. The CDR3 sequence is 13 residues long. CDR3 DNA sequence: TGTGCCGTCCTGCCGGGTCGGGTGGCTGAAGCTTTCTTT. The encoded protein is CAVLPGRVAEAFF.